The entry that follows covers one TCR beta chain sequence. This clonotype was seen repeatedly, ten times or more. Its recognized antigen is unknown. Per-base qualities were not stored, and no clone one base away is much larger. For repertoire sequencing, the TCR beta CDR3 regions were amplified from RNA transcripts. The first round was an RT-PCR using HTBI primers with the Qiagen OneStep RT-PCR kit, and this first round was followed by a second-round multiplex PCR, then size selection and purification. Sequencing of the libraries was carried out on an Illumina HiSeq2000 in paired-end mode with 100 bp reads. In the source study's methods: Reads were processed with SOAPnuke, discarding reads with adapters, uncalled bases, mean Phred below 15, or no exact constant-primer or identifier match. COPE v1.2.5 was used to merge high-quality paired reads. Each unique nucleotide sequence was defined as a clonotype, and clonotypes were aligned to IMGT TRB V, D and J references with MiTCR v1.1. The analysis was limited to V-J combinations with a frequency above 0.0001, which together covered 99.2% of repertoires. A TCR clonal expansion and chaos score per V-J combination was defined as the ratio of F50 clonal expansion to chaos observed in the TCRdist matrix. Welch's t-statistics and random forest were used to reduce the features to about a dozen V-J combinations, which were then used as input to a naive Bayes classifier. The Morisita-Horn index was used to measure how similar the thyroid and blood repertoires were. The public reads were reanalyzed by TCRdb: fastp trimming at Q25, MiXCR alignment, in-frame beta chains only. Each CDR3 protein gets just one entry, which takes the most common genes and DNA from the rows behind it. Here the V and J calls rest on TCRdb's processing, not on the authors' analysis. The sample has around 1.1 million distinct CDR3 sequences on record, 35% to 45% of them singletons. 11% of the sample is taken by the ten largest.

The hyperthyroidism patients were 18 to 65 years old and newly diagnosed, with a disease duration of less than 2 months. Patients with other autoimmune diseases, uncontrolled infections, pregnancy or lactation were excluded. Diagnosis relied on clinical symptoms, serum thyroxine, TRAb, thyroid ultrasound and orbital computed tomography. Total RNA was extracted with Trizol reagent and quality-checked on an Agilent 2100 Bioanalyzer. The source of the sample is a study of Graves' ophthalmopathy and Graves' hyperthyroidism listed by TCRdb under 2018. At the level of the whole study: Hyperthyroidism was defined as stable when no progression to ophthalmopathy occurred within 18 months of follow-up. T-cell repertoires of thyroid tissue and blood were compared in several hyperthyroidism patients. Following sample collection, hyperthyroidism patients were given methimazole at a starting dose of 30 mg daily, and ophthalmopathy patients were given high-dose intravenous methylprednisolone. The independent validation cohort included 18 to 20 hyperthyroidism patients plus 17 patients who later progressed from hyperthyroidism to ophthalmopathy. To explore V-J signatures distinguishing ophthalmopathy from hyperthyroidism, a discovery set of roughly 100 patients (around 42 ophthalmopathy, some 57 stable hyperthyroidism) was enrolled. TCR beta repertoire signatures were used to distinguish Graves' ophthalmopathy from Graves' hyperthyroidism and to predict progression to ophthalmopathy. In total, under 150 blood samples were TCR-sequenced: approximately 42 ophthalmopathy, 80 or so hyperthyroidism and about 17 hyperthyroidism-to-ophthalmopathy patients.

Overall study results and their limits: In validation, the model predicted ophthalmopathy progression with over 60% sensitivity and less than 80% specificity; roughly 11 predicted patients were CT-confirmed with GO in a median of about 6.2 months. Sample size was not predetermined statistically, and investigators were not blinded to group allocation. In cross-validation, the 13-signature model distinguished ophthalmopathy from stable hyperthyroidism with 87.88% sensitivity and roughly 84% specificity, while in the test set the corresponding values were about 80% and 75%. Most of the expanded thyroid clonotypes with a frequency above 0.001 were also detected in blood, and it was suggested that the thyroid immune response may be reflected by blood repertoires.

The receptor comes from an adult man with Graves' hyperthyroidism. Sample: peripheral blood or thyroid tissue (not recorded which).

The CDR3 corresponds to CSVEDPRGAYGYTF. The DNA sequence is as follows: TGCAGCGTTGAAGATCCGCGGGGGGCCTATGGCTACACCTTC. The chain joins TRBV29-1 to TRBJ1-2; TRBD1 could be the D gene, as 6 bases match. The germline V gene sets CDR1 to SQVTM and CDR2 to ANQGSEA. The CDR3 spans 14 residues, from the cysteine through the phenylalanine. Just the 42-base CDR3 DNA is kept, in frame starting at base 1. Cut back by 0 bases and 4 bases, the V and J ends lie 12 bases apart.